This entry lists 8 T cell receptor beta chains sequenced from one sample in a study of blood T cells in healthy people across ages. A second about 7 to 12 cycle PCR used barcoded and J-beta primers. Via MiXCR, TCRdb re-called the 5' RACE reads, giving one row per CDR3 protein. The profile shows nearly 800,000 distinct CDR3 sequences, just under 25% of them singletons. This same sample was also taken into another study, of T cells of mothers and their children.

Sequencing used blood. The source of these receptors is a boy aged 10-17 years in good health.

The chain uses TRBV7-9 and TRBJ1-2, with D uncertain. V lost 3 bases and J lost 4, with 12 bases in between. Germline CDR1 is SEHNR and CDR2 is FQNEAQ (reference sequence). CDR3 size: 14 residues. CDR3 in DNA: TGTGCCAGCAGCTTGTTCGAGCCGGGCTATGGCTACACCTTC. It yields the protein CASSLFEPGYGYTF.

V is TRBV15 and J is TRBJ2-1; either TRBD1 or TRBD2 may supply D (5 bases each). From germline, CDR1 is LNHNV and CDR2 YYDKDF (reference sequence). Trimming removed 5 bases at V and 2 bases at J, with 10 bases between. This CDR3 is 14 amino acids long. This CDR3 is CATSLGTAYNEQFF. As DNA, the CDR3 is TGTGCCACCAGCTTAGGGACGGCCTACAATGAGCAGTTCTTC.

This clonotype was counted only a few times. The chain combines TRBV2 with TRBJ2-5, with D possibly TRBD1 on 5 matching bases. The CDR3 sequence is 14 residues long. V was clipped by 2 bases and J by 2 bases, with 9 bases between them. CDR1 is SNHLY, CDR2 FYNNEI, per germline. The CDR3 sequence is CASSESRVQETQYF. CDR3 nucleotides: TGTGCCAGCAGTGAATCCAGGGTACAAGAGACCCAGTACTTC. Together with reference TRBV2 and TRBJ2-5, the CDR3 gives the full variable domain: EPEVTQTPSHQVTQMGQEVILRCVPISNHLYFYWYRQILGQKVEFLVSFYNNEISEKSEIFDDQFSVERPDGSNFTLKIRSTKLEDSAMYFCASSESRVQETQYFGPGTRLLVL.

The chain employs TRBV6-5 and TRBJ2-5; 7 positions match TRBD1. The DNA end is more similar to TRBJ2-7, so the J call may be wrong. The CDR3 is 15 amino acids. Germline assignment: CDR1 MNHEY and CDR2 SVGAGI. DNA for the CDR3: TGTGCCAGCAGTTTCACTCCGGGACAGCCCTACGAGCAGTACTTC. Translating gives CASSFTPGQPYEQYF.

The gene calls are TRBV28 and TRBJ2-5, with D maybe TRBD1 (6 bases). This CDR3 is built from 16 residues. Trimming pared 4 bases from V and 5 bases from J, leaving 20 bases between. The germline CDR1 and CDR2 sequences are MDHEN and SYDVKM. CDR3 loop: CASSSPGGRGGETQYF. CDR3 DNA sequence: TGTGCCAGCAGTTCCCCCGGTGGCAGGGGCGGGGAGACCCAGTACTTC.

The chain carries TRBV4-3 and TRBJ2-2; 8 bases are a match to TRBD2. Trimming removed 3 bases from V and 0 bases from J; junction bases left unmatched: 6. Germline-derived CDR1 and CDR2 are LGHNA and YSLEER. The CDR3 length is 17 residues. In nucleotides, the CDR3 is TGCGCCAGCAGCCACTTTAGCGGGAACCCGAACACCGGGGAGCTGTTTTTT. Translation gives CASSHFSGNPNTGELFF.

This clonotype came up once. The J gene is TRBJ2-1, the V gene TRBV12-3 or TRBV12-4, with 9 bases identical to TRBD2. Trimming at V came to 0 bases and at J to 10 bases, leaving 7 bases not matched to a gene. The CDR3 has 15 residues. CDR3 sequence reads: CASSLAIGLAQEQFF. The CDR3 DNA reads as TGTGCCAGCAGTTTAGCTATCGGACTAGCGCAGGAGCAGTTCTTC.

In nucleotides, the CDR3 is TGTGCCAGCAGCCCCTCTCGGTTGAGGGGTTACAATGAGCAGTTCTTC. Its translation: CASSPSRLRGYNEQFF. The chain has TRBV14 and TRBJ2-5, with D possibly called TRBD1 or TRBD2 (5 bases each). The J call may be in error: the DNA end matches TRBJ2-1 better. Germline CDR1 and CDR2: SGHDN and FVKESK. The CDR3 has 16 residues.